This is a list of T cell receptor beta chains from one sample in a study of T cell responses to AZD1222 COVID-19 vaccine. This table comes from immunoSEQ multiplex PCR, and its TCRdb copy is limited to in-frame clones, with some not included. The sample has roughly 140,000 clones, roughly 93% seen once; the top ten hold 1.9%. This specimen was peripheral blood, taken 28 days after the second AZD1222 dose. These receptors all stem from an adult who received the AZD1222 COVID-19 vaccine. Both conserved end residues are trimmed from each CDR3. A D gene is named only where the DNA matches it firmly.

>NA|TRBV12-3/TRBV12-4|TRBJ1-1
ASSSGANEAF
>NA|TRBV11-3|TRBJ1-1
ASSRGLNTEAF
>NA|TRBV5-5|TRBJ1-1
ATTGGTRNTEAF
>NA|TRBV7-9|TRBJ2-3
ASSLTGADTQY
>TRBD1|TRBV7-9|TRBJ1-6
ASSEDRDSSPLH
>NA|TRBV12-2|TRBJ2-1
ASRRRDLNEQF
>NA|TRBV2|TRBJ1-1
ASSEETGWGTEAF
>TRBD1|TRBV2|TRBJ1-3
ASIWDRTNSGNTIY
>NA|TRBV11-2|TRBJ2-7
ASSLARDPDTYEQY
>NA|TRBV6-5|TRBJ1-2
ASSWTQGANYGYT
>TRBD2|TRBV5-6|TRBJ2-5
ASSWTSGQETQY
>NA|TRBV6-2/TRBV6-3|TRBJ1-2
ASSYLRDPRKYGYT
>NA|TRBV6-5|TRBJ2-7
ASSRDGLTYEQY
>TRBD1|TRBV29-1|TRBJ1-2
SVEGRGQGYGYT
>TRBD1|TRBV12-3/TRBV12-4|TRBJ1-2
ASSRDRGLGYT
>TRBD1|TRBV7-9|TRBJ1-2
ASSRDRGYSKGYT
>NA|TRBV6-5|TRBJ1-1
ASSTPGDVAF
>NA|TRBV5-1|TRBJ2-2
ASSFQPANTGELF
>NA|TRBV6-2/TRBV6-3|TRBJ2-7
ASSSGQPSYAEQY
>TRBD2|TRBV3-1/TRBV3-2|TRBJ2-7
ASSRGTSGSGYEQY
>TRBD1|TRBV20-1|TRBJ1-4
SAWTGGKLF
>TRBD1|TRBV29-1|TRBJ2-6
SVLFSRDRPSGANVLT
>NA|TRBV18|TRBJ1-4
ASQDRIMDEKLF
>TRBD2|TRBV27|TRBJ2-4
ASSYSGVAKNIQY
>NA|TRBV19|TRBJ2-1
ASSDYAGNEQF
>TRBD1|TRBV29-1|TRBJ1-1
SVQGVGTEAF
>NA|TRBV6-5|TRBJ1-2
ASSSPGGDYGYT
>NA|TRBV5-8|TRBJ2-1
ASSPGQSSYNEQF
>NA|TRBV15|TRBJ1-4
ATSSDTGNEKLF
>NA|TRBV12-3/TRBV12-4|TRBJ1-5
ASSGYYQPQH
>NA|TRBV21-1|TRBJ1-2
ASSKVRGSEGYT
>NA|TRBV15|TRBJ1-1
ATSRAIGGEGTAF